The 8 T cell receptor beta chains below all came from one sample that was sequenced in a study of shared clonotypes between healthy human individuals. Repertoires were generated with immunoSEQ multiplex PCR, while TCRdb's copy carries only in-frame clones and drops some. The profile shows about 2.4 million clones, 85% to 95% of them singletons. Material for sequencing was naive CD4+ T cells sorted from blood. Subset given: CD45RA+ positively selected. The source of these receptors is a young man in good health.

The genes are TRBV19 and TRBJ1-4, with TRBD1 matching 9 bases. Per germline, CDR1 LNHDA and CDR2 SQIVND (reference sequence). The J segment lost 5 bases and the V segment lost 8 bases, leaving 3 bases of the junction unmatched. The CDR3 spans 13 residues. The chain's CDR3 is CASGDRVNEKLFF. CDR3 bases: TGTGCCAGTGGGGACAGGGTAAATGAAAAACTGTTTTTT.

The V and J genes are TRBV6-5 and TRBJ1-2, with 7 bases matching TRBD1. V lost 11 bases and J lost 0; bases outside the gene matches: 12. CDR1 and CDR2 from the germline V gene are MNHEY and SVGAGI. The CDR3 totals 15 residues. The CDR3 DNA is TGTGCCTGCAAGACAGGGATGTCGTCTAACTATGGCTACACCTTC. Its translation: CACKTGMSSNYGYTF.

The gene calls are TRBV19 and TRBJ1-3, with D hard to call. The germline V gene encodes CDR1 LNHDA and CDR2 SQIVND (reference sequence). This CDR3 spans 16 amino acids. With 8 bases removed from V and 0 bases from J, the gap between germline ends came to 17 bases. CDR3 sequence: CASVLQWGNSGNTIYF. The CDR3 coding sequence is TGTGCCAGTGTTCTACAGTGGGGTAACTCTGGAAACACCATATATTTT.

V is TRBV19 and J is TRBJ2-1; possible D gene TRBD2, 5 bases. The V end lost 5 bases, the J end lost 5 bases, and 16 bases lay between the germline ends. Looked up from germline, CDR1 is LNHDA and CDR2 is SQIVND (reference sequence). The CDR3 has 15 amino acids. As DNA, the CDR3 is TGTGCCAGTAGTCCCCGGGTTAGCGTCGACAATGAGCAGTTCTTC. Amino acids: CASSPRVSVDNEQFF.

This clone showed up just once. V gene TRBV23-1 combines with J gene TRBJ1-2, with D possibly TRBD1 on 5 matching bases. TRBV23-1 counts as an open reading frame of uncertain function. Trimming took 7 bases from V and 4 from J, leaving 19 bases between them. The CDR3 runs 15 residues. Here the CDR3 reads CASILPTGDAYGYTF. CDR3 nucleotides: TGCGCCAGCATCTTACCGACGGGGGATGCCTATGGCTACACCTTC.

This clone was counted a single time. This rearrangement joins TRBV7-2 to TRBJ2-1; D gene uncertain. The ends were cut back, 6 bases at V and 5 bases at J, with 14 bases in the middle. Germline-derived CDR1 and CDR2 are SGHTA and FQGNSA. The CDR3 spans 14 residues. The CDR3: CASSDRTADNEQFF. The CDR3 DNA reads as TGTGCCAGCAGTGACCGGACCGCCGACAATGAGCAGTTCTTC.

The CDR3 region has the DNA TGTGCCAGCAGTAAGGCAAAGACAGGGGAACAAGAGACCCAGTACTTC. It translates to CASSKAKTGEQETQYF. The chain has TRBV6-6 and TRBJ2-5; TRBD1 aligns across 8 bases. CDR1 MNHNY and CDR2 SVGAGI come from the germline V gene (reference sequence). CDR3 length: 16 residues. Trimming at V came to 5 bases and at J to 2 bases, leaving 10 bases not matched to a gene.

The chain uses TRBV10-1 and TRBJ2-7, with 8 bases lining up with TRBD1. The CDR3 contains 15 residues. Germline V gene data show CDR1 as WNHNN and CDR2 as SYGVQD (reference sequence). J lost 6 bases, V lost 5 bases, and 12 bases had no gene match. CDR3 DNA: TGCGCCAGCAGTCCAACCCGGGACAGGTCCGTCGAGCAGTACTTC. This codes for CASSPTRDRSVEQYF.